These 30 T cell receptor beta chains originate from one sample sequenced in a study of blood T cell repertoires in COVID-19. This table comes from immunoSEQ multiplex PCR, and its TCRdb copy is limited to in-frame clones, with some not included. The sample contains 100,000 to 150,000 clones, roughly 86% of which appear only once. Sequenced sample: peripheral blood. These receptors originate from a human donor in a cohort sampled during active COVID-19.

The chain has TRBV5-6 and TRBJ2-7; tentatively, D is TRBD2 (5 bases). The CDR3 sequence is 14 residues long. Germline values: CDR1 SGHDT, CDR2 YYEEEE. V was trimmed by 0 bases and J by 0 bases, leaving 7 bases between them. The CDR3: CASSLALDSYEQYF. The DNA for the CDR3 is TGTGCCAGCAGCTTGGCACTAGACTCCTACGAGCAGTACTTC.

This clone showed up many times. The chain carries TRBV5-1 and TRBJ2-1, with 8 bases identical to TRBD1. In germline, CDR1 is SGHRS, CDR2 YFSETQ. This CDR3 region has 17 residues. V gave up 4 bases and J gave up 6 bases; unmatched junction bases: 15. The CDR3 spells CASSPTLQGGVSNEQFF. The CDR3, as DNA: TGCGCCAGCAGCCCGACCCTACAGGGGGGAGTTAGCAATGAGCAGTTCTTC. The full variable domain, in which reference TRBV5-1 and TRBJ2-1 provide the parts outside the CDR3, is KAGVTQTPRYLIKTRGQQVTLSCSPISGHRSVSWYQQTPGQGLQFLFEYFSETQRNKGNFPGRFSGRQFSNSRSEMNVSTLELGDSALYLCASSPTLQGGVSNEQFFGPGTRLTVL.

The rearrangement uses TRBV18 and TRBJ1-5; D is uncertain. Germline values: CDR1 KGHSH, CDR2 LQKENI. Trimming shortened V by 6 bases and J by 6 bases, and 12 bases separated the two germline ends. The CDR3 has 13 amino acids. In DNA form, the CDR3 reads TGTGCCAGCTCGCGACGGGAGTTTCAGCCCCAGCATTTT. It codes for CASSRREFQPQHF. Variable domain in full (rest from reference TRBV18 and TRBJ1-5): NAGVMQNPRHLVRRRGQEARLRCSPMKGHSHVYWYRQLPEEGLKFMVYLQKENIIDESGMPKERFSAEFPKEGPSILRIQQVVRGDSAAYFCASSRREFQPQHFGDGTRLSIL.

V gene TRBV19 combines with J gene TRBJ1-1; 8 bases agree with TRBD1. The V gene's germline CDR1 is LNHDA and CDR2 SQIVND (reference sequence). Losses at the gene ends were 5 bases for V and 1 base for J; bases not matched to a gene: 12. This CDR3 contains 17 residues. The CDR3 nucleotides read TGTGCCAGTAGTTGGGGGACTACAGGGGGTGGGAACACTGAAGCTTTCTTT. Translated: CASSWGTTGGGNTEAFF.

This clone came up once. The CDR3 protein is CASSLVLGLQETQYF. The CDR3 DNA follows: TGTGCCAGCAGCCTAGTCTTGGGACTACAAGAGACCCAGTACTTC. This rearrangement joins TRBV7-9 to TRBJ2-5; TRBD2 matches at 7 bases. This CDR3 contains 15 residues. The V and J ends lost 5 bases and 2 bases, in that order; junction bases with no gene match: 8. Germline V gene sequence: CDR1 SEHNR, CDR2 FQNEAQ (reference sequence).

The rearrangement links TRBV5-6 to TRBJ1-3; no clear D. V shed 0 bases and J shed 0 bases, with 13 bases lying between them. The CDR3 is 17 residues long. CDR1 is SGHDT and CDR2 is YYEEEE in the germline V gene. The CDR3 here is CASSLGWQRNSGNTIYF. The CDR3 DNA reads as TGTGCCAGCAGCTTGGGGTGGCAGAGGAACTCTGGAAACACCATATATTTT.

In DNA form, the CDR3 reads TGCAGCGCAATAGTGAACACCGGGGAGCTGTTTTTT. It translates to CSAIVNTGELFF. V and J are TRBV29-1 and TRBJ2-2; D is unresolved. V lost 7 bases, J lost 1 base, and 7 bases lay in between. Germline V lookup: CDR1 SQVTM, CDR2 ANQGSEA. The CDR3 consists of 12 residues.

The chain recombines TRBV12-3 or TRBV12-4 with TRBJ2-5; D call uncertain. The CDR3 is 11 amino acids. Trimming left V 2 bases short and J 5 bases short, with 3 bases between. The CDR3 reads CASSLRETQYF. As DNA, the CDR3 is TGTGCCAGCAGTTTACGGGAGACCCAGTACTTC.

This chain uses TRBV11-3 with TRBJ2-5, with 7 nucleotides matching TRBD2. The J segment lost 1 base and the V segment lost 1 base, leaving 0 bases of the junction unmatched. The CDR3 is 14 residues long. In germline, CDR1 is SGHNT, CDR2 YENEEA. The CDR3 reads CASSLGGGQETQYF. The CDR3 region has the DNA TGTGCCAGCAGCTTAGGGGGGGGCCAAGAGACCCAGTACTTC.

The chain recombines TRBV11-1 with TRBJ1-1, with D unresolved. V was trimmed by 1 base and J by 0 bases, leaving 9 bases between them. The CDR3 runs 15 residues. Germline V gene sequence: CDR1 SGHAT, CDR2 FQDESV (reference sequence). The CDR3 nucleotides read TGTGCCAGCAGCTTAGTTATACTCATGAACACTGAAGCTTTCTTT. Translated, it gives CASSLVILMNTEAFF. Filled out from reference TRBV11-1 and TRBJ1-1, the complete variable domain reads EAEVAQSPRYKITEKSQAVAFWCDPISGHATLYWYRQILGQGPELLVQFQDESVVDDSQLPKDRFSAERLKGVDSTLKIQPAELGDSAMYLCASSLVILMNTEAFFGQGTRLTVV.

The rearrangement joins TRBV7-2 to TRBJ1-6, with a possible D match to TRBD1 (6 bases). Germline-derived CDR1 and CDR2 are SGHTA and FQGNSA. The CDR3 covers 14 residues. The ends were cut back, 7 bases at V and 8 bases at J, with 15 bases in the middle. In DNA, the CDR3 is TGTGCCAGCAACTACGGGACATCAGATTCACCCCTCCACTTT. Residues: CASNYGTSDSPLHF.

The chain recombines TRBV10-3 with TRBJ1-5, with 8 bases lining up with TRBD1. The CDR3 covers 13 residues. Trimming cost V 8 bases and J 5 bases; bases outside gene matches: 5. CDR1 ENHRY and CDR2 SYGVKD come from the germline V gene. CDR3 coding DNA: TGTGCCATCTCGACAGGGGCCTATCAGCCCCAGCATTTT. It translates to CAISTGAYQPQHF.

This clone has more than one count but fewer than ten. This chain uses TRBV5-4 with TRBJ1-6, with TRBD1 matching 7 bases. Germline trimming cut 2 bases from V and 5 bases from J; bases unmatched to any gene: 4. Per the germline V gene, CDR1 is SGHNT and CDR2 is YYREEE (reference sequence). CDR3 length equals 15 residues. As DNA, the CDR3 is TGTGCCAGCAGCTTCAACAGGGGAAATAATTCACCCCTCCACTTT. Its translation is CASSFNRGNNSPLHF. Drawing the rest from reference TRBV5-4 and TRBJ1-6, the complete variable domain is ETGVTQSPTHLIKTRGQQVTLRCSSQSGHNTVSWYQQALGQGPQFIFQYYREEENGRGNFPPRFSGLQFPNYSSELNVNALELDDSALYLCASSFNRGNNSPLHFGNGTRLTVT.

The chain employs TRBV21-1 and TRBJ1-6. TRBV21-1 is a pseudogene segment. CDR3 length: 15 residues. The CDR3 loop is CASGRGGSYNSPLHF. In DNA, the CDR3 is TGTGCCAGCGGCAGGGGGGGCTCCTATAATTCACCCCTCCACTTT.

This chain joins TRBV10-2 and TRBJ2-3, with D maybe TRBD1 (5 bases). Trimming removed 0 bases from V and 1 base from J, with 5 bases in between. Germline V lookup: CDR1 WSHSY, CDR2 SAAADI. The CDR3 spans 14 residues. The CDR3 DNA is TGCGCCAGCAGTGAGTCGACAGGCACAGATACGCAGTATTTT. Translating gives CASSESTGTDTQYF.

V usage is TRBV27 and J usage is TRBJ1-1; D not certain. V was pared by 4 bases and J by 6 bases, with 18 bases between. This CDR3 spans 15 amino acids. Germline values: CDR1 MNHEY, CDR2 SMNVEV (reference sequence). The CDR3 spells CASSSPEWSLAEAFF. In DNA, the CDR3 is TGTGCCAGCAGTTCCCCGGAGTGGAGCCTAGCTGAAGCTTTCTTT.

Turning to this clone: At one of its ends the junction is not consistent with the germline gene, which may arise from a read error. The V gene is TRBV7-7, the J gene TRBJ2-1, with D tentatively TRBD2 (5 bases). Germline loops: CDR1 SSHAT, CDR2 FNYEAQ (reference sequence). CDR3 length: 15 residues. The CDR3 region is CASSTPHWERNEQFF. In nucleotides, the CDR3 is TGTGCTAGCAGCACTCCCCATTGGGAGAGGAATGAGCAGTTCTTC.

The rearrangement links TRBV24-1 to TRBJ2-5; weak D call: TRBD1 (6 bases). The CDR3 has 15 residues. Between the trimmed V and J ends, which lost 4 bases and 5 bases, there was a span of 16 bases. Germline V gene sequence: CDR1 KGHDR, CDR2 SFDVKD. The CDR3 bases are TGTGCCACCAGTGACTGGGATCAGGGGCCGGAGACCCAGTACTTC. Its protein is CATSDWDQGPETQYF.

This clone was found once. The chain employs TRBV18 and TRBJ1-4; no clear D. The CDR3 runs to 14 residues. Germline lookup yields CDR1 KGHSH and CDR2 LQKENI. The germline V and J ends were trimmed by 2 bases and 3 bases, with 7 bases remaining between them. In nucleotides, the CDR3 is TGTGCCAGCTCACCAGGCCAGTCTAATGAAAAACTGTTTTTT. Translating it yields CASSPGQSNEKLFF. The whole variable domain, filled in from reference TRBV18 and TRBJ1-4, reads NAGVMQNPRHLVRRRGQEARLRCSPMKGHSHVYWYRQLPEEGLKFMVYLQKENIIDESGMPKERFSAEFPKEGPSILRIQQVVRGDSAAYFCASSPGQSNEKLFFGSGTQLSVL.

CDR3 DNA sequence: TGTGCCAGCAGCTGGACAGGACATAGCAATCAGCCCCAGCATTTT. It is translated as CASSWTGHSNQPQHF. The chain uses TRBV27 and TRBJ1-5; TRBD1 agrees at 7 bases. Germline CDR1 MNHEY, CDR2 SMNVEV (reference sequence). The trim removed 6 bases at V and 0 bases at J, leaving 5 bases unmatched. CDR3 size: 15 residues.

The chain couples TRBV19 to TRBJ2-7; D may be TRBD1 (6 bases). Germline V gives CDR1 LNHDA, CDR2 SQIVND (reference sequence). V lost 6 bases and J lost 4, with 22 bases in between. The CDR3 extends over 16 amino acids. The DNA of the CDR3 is TGTGCCAGTAGGCCTGGCGGTGGGCAGGGGATTTACGAGCAGTACTTC. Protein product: CASRPGGGQGIYEQYF.

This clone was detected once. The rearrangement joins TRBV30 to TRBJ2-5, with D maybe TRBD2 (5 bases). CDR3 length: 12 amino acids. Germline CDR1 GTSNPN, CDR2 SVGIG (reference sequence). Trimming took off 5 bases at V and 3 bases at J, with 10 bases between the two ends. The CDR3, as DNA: TGTGCCTGGGAGGGAATGGAAGAGACCCAGTACTTC. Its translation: CAWEGMEETQYF.

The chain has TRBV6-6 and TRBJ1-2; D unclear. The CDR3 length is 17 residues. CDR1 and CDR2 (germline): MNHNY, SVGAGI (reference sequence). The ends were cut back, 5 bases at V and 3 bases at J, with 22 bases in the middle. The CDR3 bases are TGTGCCAGCAGTCTAGGCGTGAAGCGGAGACCAGACTATGGCTACACCTTC. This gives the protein CASSLGVKRRPDYGYTF.

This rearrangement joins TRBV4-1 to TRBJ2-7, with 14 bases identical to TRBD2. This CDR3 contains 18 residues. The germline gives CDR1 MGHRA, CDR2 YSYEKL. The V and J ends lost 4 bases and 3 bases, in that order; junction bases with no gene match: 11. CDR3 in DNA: TGCGCCAGCAGCCTCCGACTAGCGGGAGGGTCCACCATCTACGAGCAGTACTTC. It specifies CASSLRLAGGSTIYEQYF.

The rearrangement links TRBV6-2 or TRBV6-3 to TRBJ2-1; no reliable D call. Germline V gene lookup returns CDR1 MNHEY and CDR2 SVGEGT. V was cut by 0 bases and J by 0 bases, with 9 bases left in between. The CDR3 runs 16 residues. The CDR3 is CASSYSGDSSYNEQFF. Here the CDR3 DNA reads TGTGCCAGCAGTTACTCGGGCGATAGCTCCTACAATGAGCAGTTCTTC.

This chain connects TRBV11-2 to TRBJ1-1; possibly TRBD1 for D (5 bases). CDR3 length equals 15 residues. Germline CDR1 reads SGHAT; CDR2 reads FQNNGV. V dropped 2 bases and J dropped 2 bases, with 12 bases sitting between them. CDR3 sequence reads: CASSLWGGSNTEAFF. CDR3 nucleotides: TGTGCCAGCAGCTTATGGGGGGGTTCAAACACTGAAGCTTTCTTT.

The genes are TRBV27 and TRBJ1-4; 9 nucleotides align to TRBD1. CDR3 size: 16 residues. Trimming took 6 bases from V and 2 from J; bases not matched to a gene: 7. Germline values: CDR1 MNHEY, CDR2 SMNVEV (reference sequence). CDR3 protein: CASRLIGTGTNEKLFF. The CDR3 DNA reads TGTGCCAGCAGACTAATAGGGACAGGGACTAATGAAAAACTGTTTTTT.

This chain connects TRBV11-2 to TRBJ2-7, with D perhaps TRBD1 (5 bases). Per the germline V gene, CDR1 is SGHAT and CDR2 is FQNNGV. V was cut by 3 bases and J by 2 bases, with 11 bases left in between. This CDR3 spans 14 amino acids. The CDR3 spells CASSFTQVTYEQYF. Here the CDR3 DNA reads TGTGCCAGCAGCTTTACACAGGTAACCTACGAGCAGTACTTC.

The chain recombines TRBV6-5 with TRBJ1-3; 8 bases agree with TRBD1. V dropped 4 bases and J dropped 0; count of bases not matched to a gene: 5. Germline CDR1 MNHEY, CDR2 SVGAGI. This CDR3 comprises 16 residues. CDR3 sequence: CASSWDRTLSGNTIYF. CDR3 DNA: TGTGCCAGCAGTTGGGACAGGACCCTCTCTGGAAACACCATATATTTT.

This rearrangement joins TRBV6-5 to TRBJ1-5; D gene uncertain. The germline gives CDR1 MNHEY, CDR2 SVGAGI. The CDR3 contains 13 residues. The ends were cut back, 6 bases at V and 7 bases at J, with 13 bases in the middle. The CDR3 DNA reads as TGTGCCAGCAGGTTGACTCGAGTCCAGCCCCAGCATTTT. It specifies CASRLTRVQPQHF.